This T cell receptor (beta chain) was captured by sequencing in a study of response to subunit inactivated influenza vaccine. One entry per CDR3 protein results from TCRdb running MiXCR on the RT-PCR reads. The sample lists more than 700,000 distinct CDR3 sequences; 21% were seen once. CDR1 is SQVTM, CDR2 ANQGSEA, per germline. The CDR3 has 16 amino acids. With V trimmed by 2 bases and J by 2 bases, 10 bases remained unmatched. Study results and caveats: The study's authors posited that every seasonal influenza vaccination enlists few new T cells.

This clonotype appeared many times. Its target is not known. The TCR sequence derives from a man between 50 and 59 years old who received an inactivated influenza vaccine. This sample comprised PBMCs from blood, obtained 4 to 6 days after vaccination. The chain has TRBV29-1 and TRBJ2-3; 7 bases line up with TRBD2. The CDR3 DNA sequence: TGCAGCGTTGAAAACGGGCTAGCGGCAAACACAGATACGCAGTATTTT. Amino acid sequence: CSVENGLAANTDTQYF.